The sequence of this T cell receptor (beta chain) was determined in a study of shared clonotypes between healthy human individuals. Study-level points and caveats: Sequencing of the sorted subsets was shown by rarefaction to be incomplete despite large depth. Relative to memory subsets, naive subsets generally showed larger estimated richness.

This clone was seen only a few times. Its specificity is unknown. A roughly 220 ng quantity of DNA, roughly 32,000 T cell genomes, went into the sorted-subset replicate PCRs. The data were produced by immunoSEQ multiplex PCR, yet TCRdb's version contains in-frame clones alone and is incomplete. The sample includes about 680,000 clones, around 73% seen only once; the top ten take around 2%. Caucasian adults living in Nashville, Tennessee, provided all samples. Trimming left V 4 bases short and J 2 bases short, with 12 bases between. The germline V gene has CDR1 SGDLS and CDR2 YYNGEE. This CDR3 is built from 14 residues.

The rearrangement links TRBV9 to TRBJ1-2; weak D call: TRBD1 (6 bases). The sequence was obtained from a young woman in good health. Sequencing was carried out using memory CD4+ T cells sorted from blood. As to subset: CD45RA-negative fraction. CDR3 sequence: CASSQITGNYGYTF. In DNA form, the CDR3 reads TGTGCCAGCAGCCAAATTACAGGGAACTATGGCTACACCTTC.